The 9 T cell receptor beta chains in this list originate from one sample, sequenced in a study of post-analysis software for immune sequencing data. General study findings and limits: Compared with controls, patients had more of about 5 TRBV segments, including TRBV5-6, TRBV5-1 and TRBV20-1.

No antigen has been identified for these receptors. Carried by the TCR beta cDNA libraries were unique molecular identifiers. From the PCR reads, TCRdb called clonotypes with MiXCR, one entry per CDR3 protein. The repertoire holds roughly 600,000 distinct CDR3 sequences, with 44% as singletons. Source material: blood. Receptor source: a girl between 5 and 17 years old with multiple sclerosis.

This chain connects TRBV29-1 to TRBJ1-1, with D maybe TRBD1 (5 bases). Germline CDR1 is SQVTM and CDR2 is ANQGSEA. The CDR3 is 12 amino acids. Trimming shortened V by 4 bases and J by 7 bases, and 13 bases separated the two germline ends. CDR3 bases: TGCAGCGTTGCCCTGGGGGGGGTTGAAGCTTTCTTT. Its translation: CSVALGGVEAFF.

The chain joins TRBV12-3 or TRBV12-4 to TRBJ1-2; TRBD1 is a possible D gene (6 bases). The CDR3 has 17 residues. Trimming removed 4 bases at V and 0 bases at J, with 18 bases between. This chain's CDR3 is CASSWRQEGRTNYGYTF. The DNA for the CDR3 is TGTGCCAGCAGTTGGAGACAGGAAGGACGGACTAACTATGGCTACACCTTC.

This clonotype was seen only a few times. The DNA for the CDR3 is TGCGCCAGCAGCTTGTGGGGACAGAGATACGAGCAGTACTTC. Its translation is CASSLWGQRYEQYF. The J gene is TRBJ2-7, the V gene TRBV5-1; 7 positions match TRBD1. V gave up 1 base and J gave up 4 bases; unmatched junction bases: 5. The CDR3 is made up of 14 amino acids. From germline, CDR1 is SGHRS and CDR2 YFSETQ.

V usage is TRBV6-1 and J usage is TRBJ2-5; D is perhaps TRBD2 (5 bases). The germline V and J ends were trimmed by 2 bases and 11 bases, with 15 bases remaining between them. CDR3 size: 13 residues. Looked up from germline, CDR1 is MNHNS and CDR2 is SASEGT. The CDR3 sequence is CASSESRSGEQYF. The CDR3 DNA follows: TGTGCCAGCAGTGAATCCCGCTCTGGGGAGCAGTACTTC.

About this clonotype itself: One end of the junction varies from germline; a read error may be responsible. The CDR3 region is CNATKLTSGVTDTQYF. CDR3 in DNA: TGCAATGCTACGAAACTGACTAGCGGGGTCACAGATACGCAGTATTTT. V gene TRBV20-1 combines with J gene TRBJ2-3, with 11 bases identical to TRBD2. CDR1 and CDR2 (germline): DFQATT, SNEGSKA (reference sequence). The CDR3 extends over 16 amino acids.

This clonotype was found once. The genes are TRBV2 and TRBJ2-3; 7 nucleotides align to TRBD1. V trimming: 6 bases; J trimming: 4 bases; junction bases outside the gene matches: 10. Germline values: CDR1 SNHLY, CDR2 FYNNEI. The CDR3 runs 15 residues. The CDR3 loop is CASSIGQDWPDTQYF. In DNA form, the CDR3 reads TGTGCCAGCAGCATAGGACAGGACTGGCCAGATACGCAGTATTTT.

This clonotype was recorded a few times. The V and J genes are TRBV4-2 and TRBJ2-7; TRBD2 matches at 9 bases. Germline-derived CDR1 and CDR2 are LGHNA and YNFKEQ. The CDR3 sequence is 16 residues long. V lost 8 bases to trimming and J lost 2 bases; unmatched junction nucleotides: 13. Written as DNA, the CDR3 is TGTGCCAGCTCCCTCGCAGCGGGAGGATCTGCCTACGAGCAGTACTTC. This gives the protein CASSLAAGGSAYEQYF.

The rearrangement links TRBV25-1 to TRBJ1-2; no reliable D call. Trimming cost V 3 bases and J 1 base, with 12 bases left between them. From germline, CDR1 is MGHDK and CDR2 SYGVNS. The CDR3 sequence is 15 residues long. The CDR3 is CASSDKGPFNYGYTF. In DNA, the CDR3 is TGTGCCAGCAGTGATAAAGGTCCCTTTAACTATGGCTACACCTTC.

Only a few counts were recorded for this clonotype. The V and J genes are TRBV20-1 and TRBJ1-6; D not certain. The CDR3 sequence is 12 residues long. V gave up 4 bases and J gave up 13 bases, with 14 bases separating them. Looked up from germline, CDR1 is DFQATT and CDR2 is SNEGSKA (reference sequence). The DNA for the CDR3 is TGCAGTGCTATCGACGGGGTGGGCCCCCTCCACTTT. Its protein product is CSAIDGVGPLHF.